This TCR beta chain stems from a study of cytomegalovirus exposure and HLA in healthy donors. Study-wide results and caveats: Within an earlier analysis, most TCR beta V segments proved productive either about 87% or about 30% of the time. Listed as cytomegalovirus-associated were roughly 180 TCR beta chains.

Losses at the gene ends were 0 bases for V and 6 bases for J; bases not matched to a gene: 7. This CDR3 has 17 amino acids. Germline CDR1 is SEHNR and CDR2 is FQNEAQ (reference sequence). The PCR had 60 Vbeta and 13 Jbeta primers. Measured with immunoSEQ multiplex PCR; TCRdb has only the in-frame clones, and not every one. The data show approximately 160,000 clones, about 63% seen once. As concerns this clone: No antigen is known for it.

The specimen was PBMCs. This receptor was obtained from a woman in her thirties or forties in good health and CMV-seropositive. J is TRBJ2-1 and V is TRBV7-9, with 11 bases aligning to TRBD2. The chain's CDR3 is CASSLAPGLAAFNEQFF. DNA of the CDR3: TGTGCCAGCAGCTTAGCACCGGGACTAGCGGCTTTCAATGAGCAGTTCTTC. Variable domain in full (rest from reference TRBV7-9 and TRBJ2-1): DTGVSQNPRHKITKRGQNVTFRCDPISEHNRLYWYRQTLGQGPEFLTYFQNEAQLEKSRLLSDRFSAERPKGSFSTLEIQRTEQGDSAMYLCASSLAPGLAAFNEQFFGPGTRLTVL.